This T cell receptor beta chain was obtained from a study of blood T cell repertoires in COVID-19. Study background: Samples taken during acute and convalescent COVID-19 were collected in the United States, Italy and Spain. Sources were T cells, B-cell-depleted T cells, or PBMCs; the material itself was cDNA or gDNA.

Per the authors' pipeline: Cell counts per sample came from amplifying reference gene primers. Data came from immunoSEQ multiplex PCR; TCRdb stores just in-frame clones and leaves some out. V, J and clone size are those of that table, while D and trimming were read from the DNA. This sample has 200,000 to 300,000 clones, with roughly 86% found just once. Per the germline V gene, CDR1 is SNHLY and CDR2 is FYNNEI. V lost 2 bases and J lost 3; bases outside the gene matches: 18. CDR3 length: 19 amino acids. This chain joins TRBV2 and TRBJ1-1, with 7 bases fitting TRBD1. The receptor's source is a woman in her fifties or sixties with acute or convalescent COVID-19. Sequencing used peripheral blood. The CDR3 region has the DNA TGTGCCAGCAGTGAATTTGGGCTTCTGGCAGGGGGGTTGTACACTGAAGCTTTCTTT. Amino acids: CASSEFGLLAGGLYTEAFF.